This TCR beta chain was recorded in a study of blood T cells in healthy people across ages. This clonotype was seen a few times. Primers used in a second PCR of about 7 to 11 cycles were a sample-barcoded 5' primer and a J-beta primer mix. Every molecule of cDNA carried a tag from a template-switch adaptor with 12 random nucleotides. Each CDR3 protein gets one entry after TCRdb re-called the 5' RACE reads with MiXCR. The sample lists about 780,000 distinct CDR3 sequences; under 30% were seen once. Separately, the same data were catalogued under a study of T cells of mothers and their children.

The receptor's source is a boy younger than 18 in good health. The sample comprised blood.

The CDR3 spells CASSKVGDRGAANGQPQHF. The CDR3 DNA reads as TGTGCCAGCAGCAAAGTAGGGGACAGGGGCGCGGCAAACGGTCAGCCCCAGCATTTT. The chain carries TRBV21-1 and TRBJ1-5; the DNA was not compared with TRBD1, the D call given in the table. TRBV21-1 is deemed a pseudogene. The CDR3 has 19 amino acids.